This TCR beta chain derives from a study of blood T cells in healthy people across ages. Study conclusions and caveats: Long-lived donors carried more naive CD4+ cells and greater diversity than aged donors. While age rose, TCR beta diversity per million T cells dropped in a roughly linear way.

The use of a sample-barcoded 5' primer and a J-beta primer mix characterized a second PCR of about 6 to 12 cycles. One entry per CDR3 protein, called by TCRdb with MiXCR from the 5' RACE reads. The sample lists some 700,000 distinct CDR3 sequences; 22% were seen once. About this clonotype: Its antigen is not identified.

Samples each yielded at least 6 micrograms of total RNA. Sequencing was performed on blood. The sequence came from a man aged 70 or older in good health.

The DNA for the CDR3 is TGCAGTGCTAGCGACACAGGGGTCTACGGCTACACCTTC. It translates to CSASDTGVYGYTF. The rearrangement links TRBV20-1 to TRBJ1-2; TRBD1 aligns across 7 bases. The ends lost 3 bases at V and 8 bases at J; junction bases unmatched: 9. CDR3 length: 13 amino acids. Germline V gene sequence: CDR1 DFQATT, CDR2 SNEGSKA (reference sequence).